The entry that follows covers one TCR beta chain sequence. Its target is not known. This sample stems from a study of CD8+ T cells in alopecia areata. As the sequencing template, cDNA was produced by extracting RNA and reverse transcribing it. Here immunoSEQ multiplex PCR was the method, and the copy in TCRdb shows in-frame clones only, minus some. The sample consists of approximately 100,000 clones, just under 60% of them appearing once. Germline CDR1 reads KGHSY; CDR2 reads FQNENV. This CDR3 has 14 residues. V was trimmed by 5 bases and J by 7 bases, leaving 14 bases between them. Regarding treatment: oral pan-JAK inhibitor, 5-10 mg twice daily. Lesional scalp punch biopsies and peripheral blood were collected from alopecia areata patients. Findings and limits, study-wide: Among the top 100, expanded CD8+ clones, as well as scalp clonality, were significantly decreased by tofacitinib.

The clonotype originates from a human donor with alopecia areata. The sequences come from CD8+ T cells sorted from blood, collected at roughly week 55, from a patient treated with tofacitinib. The chain combines TRBV16 with TRBJ1-4, with TRBD1 as a possible D gene (5 bases). CDR3 bases: TGTGCCAGCAGCGAAAAGCAGGGAAGTGAAAAACTGTTTTTT. It encodes CASSEKQGSEKLFF.